These 8 T cell receptor beta chains were all obtained from the same sample, sequenced in a study of beta chain features in type 1 diabetes. Study results and limitations: TCRB CDR3 length was moderately but significantly reduced in all four CD4+ subsets of Type 1 diabetes patients.

The antigens for these receptors are not known. Of the isolated RNA, all was reverse transcribed, and so the sequenced material was expressed TCRB transcripts. The method was immunoSEQ multiplex PCR; TCRdb's version includes in-frame clones alone and lacks a portion of them. In the table there are 100,000 to 150,000 clones, 7.5% to 9.5% of which are singletons. The sequenced sample was central memory CD4+ T cells from blood. These receptors originate from a man aged 25-45 years with type 1 diabetes.

The V gene is TRBV6-5, the J gene TRBJ1-2; 10 nucleotides align to TRBD1. V lost 5 bases to trimming and J lost 8 bases; unmatched junction nucleotides: 5. This CDR3 has 13 residues. Germline CDR1 is MNHEY and CDR2 is SVGAGI. CDR3: CASSEDRGTGYTF. As DNA, the CDR3 is TGTGCCAGCAGTGAGGACAGGGGGACGGGCTACACCTTC.

This clone has more than one count but fewer than ten. This rearrangement joins TRBV18 to TRBJ2-7, with TRBD1 matching over 9 bases. Germline CDR1 is KGHSH and CDR2 is LQKENI. This CDR3 is 14 amino acids long. V lost 4 bases and J lost 1; bases outside the gene matches: 2. The CDR3 DNA follows: TGTGCCAGCTCACGACAGGGGGATTCCTACGAGCAGTACTTC. It is translated as CASSRQGDSYEQYF.

This chain uses TRBV10-3 with TRBJ2-7; tentatively, D is TRBD1 (5 bases). The CDR3 loop spans 12 amino acids. Trimming removed 3 bases from V and 3 bases from J, with 6 bases in between. Per germline, CDR1 ENHRY and CDR2 SYGVKD. This chain's CDR3 is CAISDRDYEQYF. The CDR3 DNA reads TGTGCCATCAGTGACAGGGACTACGAGCAGTACTTC.

The gene calls are TRBV30 and TRBJ2-7, with 13 bases lining up with TRBD2. With 3 bases clipped from V and 2 bases from J, the junction kept 4 bases outside the gene matches. Germline CDR1 is GTSNPN and CDR2 is SVGIG (reference sequence). The CDR3 length is 15 residues. The CDR3 here is CAWRLAGGNPYEQYF. CDR3 nucleotides: TGTGCCTGGAGACTAGCGGGGGGGAATCCCTACGAGCAGTACTTC.

The gene calls are TRBV4-3 and TRBJ1-1; no firm D call. The CDR3 spans 15 residues. Germline CDR1 reads LGHNA; CDR2 reads YSLEER. Trimming stripped 0 bases from V and 1 base from J, with 9 bases between. This CDR3 reads CASSQENRGNTEAFF. As DNA, the CDR3 is TGCGCCAGCAGCCAAGAAAATCGGGGGAACACTGAAGCTTTCTTT.

The CDR3 reads CASSSGAAGTNEKLFF. DNA for the CDR3: TGTGCCAGCAGCAGCGGGGCGGCAGGAACTAATGAAAAACTGTTTTTT. The V and J genes are TRBV7-6 and TRBJ1-4; D is perhaps TRBD1 (5 bases). Germline V lookup: CDR1 SGHVS, CDR2 FNYEAQ. This CDR3 contains 16 residues. Between the trimmed V and J ends, which lost 5 bases and 1 base, there was a span of 14 bases.

The rearrangement links TRBV7-9 to TRBJ1-1; 7 nucleotides line up with TRBD1. After removal of 5 bases from V and 0 bases from J, the junction contained 6 bases not matched to a gene. The CDR3 spans 15 residues. CDR1 and CDR2 (germline): SEHNR, FQNEAQ (reference sequence). The CDR3 is CASSVGGQLNTEAFF. The CDR3 nucleotides are TGTGCCAGCAGCGTGGGGGGACAGCTGAACACTGAAGCTTTCTTT. The whole variable domain, filled in from reference TRBV7-9 and TRBJ1-1, reads DTGVSQNPRHKITKRGQNVTFRCDPISEHNRLYWYRQTLGQGPEFLTYFQNEAQLEKSRLLSDRFSAERPKGSFSTLEIQRTEQGDSAMYLCASSVGGQLNTEAFFGQGTRLTVV.

V is TRBV5-5 and J is TRBJ1-1; TRBD1 is a possible D gene (6 bases). V shed 2 bases and J shed 8 bases, with 16 bases lying between them. The CDR3 extends over 14 amino acids. Per the germline V gene, CDR1 is SGHKS and CDR2 is YYEKEE (reference sequence). DNA for the CDR3: TGTGCCAGCAGCTTAGTGGACAGTCGGACCGAAGCTTTCTTT. Amino acids: CASSLVDSRTEAFF.